This T cell receptor (beta chain) was sequenced for a study of T cell responses to AZD1222 COVID-19 vaccine. Overall study results and limits: Dominant at 160-218 and 743-854, vaccine-associated CD4 TCRs also spanned spike.

Only in-frame clones appear in the TCRdb table, and some are missing; sequencing was by immunoSEQ multiplex PCR. The sample records around 200,000 clones, about 93% being singletons. Worth noting for this clone: The antigen remains undetermined.

The CDR3 covers 19 residues. Germline lookup yields CDR1 DFQATT and CDR2 SNEGSKA (reference sequence). V was clipped by 3 bases and J by 3 bases; unmatched bases: 16. The sample consisted of peripheral blood, taken 28 days after the second dose of the MenACWY control vaccine. The receptor comes from an adult who received the MenACWY meningococcal vaccine as a control. The J gene is TRBJ2-2, the V gene TRBV20-1; 10 bases are a match to TRBD2. The CDR3 sequence is CSASRLAGEGGRDTGELFF. In DNA form, the CDR3 reads TGCAGTGCTAGTAGGCTAGCGGGGGAGGGAGGGCGTGACACCGGGGAGCTGTTTTTT.